This T cell receptor beta chain originates from a study of fetal regulatory T cell absence and autoimmunity. Study findings and constraints: Pancreas and cord blood did not differ much in TRB family usage. Pancreas TCRs were oligoclonally enriched versus cord blood, some clones over 95-fold. In IPEX syndrome, oligoclonal enrichment was read as supporting prenatal antigen-driven autoimmunity in the pancreas.

V gave up 4 bases and J gave up 0 bases, with 9 bases separating them. This CDR3 contains 15 residues. From germline, CDR1 is SGHTA and CDR2 FQGNSA. This clone was recorded once. Its matching antigen is unknown. Sequencing was at survey level. Sequencing was performed with immunoSEQ multiplex PCR; in TCRdb, only in-frame clones are kept and a portion is missing. Of approximately 46,000 clones listed, about 79% are singletons. J is TRBJ2-2 and V is TRBV7-2; D is possibly TRBD1 (6 bases). This clonotype was sampled from a newborn boy with IPEX syndrome. Sequencing was done on a sample of cord blood. In DNA, the CDR3 is TGTGCCAGCAGCTCCGGGACAACGAACACCGGGGAGCTGTTTTTT. It yields the protein CASSSGTTNTGELFF.